This T cell receptor (beta chain) came from a study of blood T cell repertoires in COVID-19. Turning to the study itself: Sample material is recorded as cDNA or gDNA derived from T cells, B-cell-depleted T cells, or PBMCs.

Clones were read by immunoSEQ multiplex PCR, and TCRdb kept only the in-frame ones, dropping some. The table includes 150,000 or so clones, 78% detected once. The sample comprised PBMCs or T cells enriched from blood (not recorded which). The clonotype originates from a woman aged 50 to 65 who had recovered from COVID-19.

The CDR3 sequence: CASSHGQVWGQSTNTEAFF. CDR3 nucleotide sequence: TGTGCCAGCAGCCATGGGCAGGTTTGGGGGCAAAGCACGAACACTGAAGCTTTCTTT. The chain couples TRBV28 to TRBJ1-1; D is possibly TRBD1 (6 bases). Trimming left V 6 bases short and J 1 base short, with 27 bases between. Germline lookup yields CDR1 MDHEN and CDR2 SYDVKM. There are 19 residues in the CDR3.